A selection of T cell receptor beta chains follows, all from one sample in a study of T-cell memory formation after mild COVID-19. TCRdb passed the 5' RACE reads through MiXCR, listing each CDR3 protein once. The table includes 170,000 or so distinct CDR3 sequences, 20% to 25% detected once. Sequencing input: PBMCs or a T cell subset sorted from them (not recorded which). The receptors come from an adult woman who had mild COVID-19 (a few samples of this study predate the infection). Cell type and time point are not known. Each CDR3 is given with its conserved first and last residue. D genes are given only for firm matches. The size field is filled for only some rows; it gives once, few, many or a size class.

j_call: TRBJ2-3; v_call: TRBV7-8; d_call: NA; clone_size: many; cdr3_aa: CASSPVGGSTDTQYF; cdr3_nt: TGTGCCAGCAGCCCCGTCGGGGGATCCACAGATACGCAGTATTTT
j_call: TRBJ2-3; v_call: TRBV24-1; d_call: NA; clone_size: NA; cdr3_aa: CATSGTRGDTQYF; cdr3_nt: TGTGCCACCTCGGGAACTAGAGGAGATACGCAGTATTTT
j_call: TRBJ1-1; v_call: TRBV9; d_call: TRBD1; clone_size: few; cdr3_aa: CASSGRQGDTEAFF; cdr3_nt: TGTGCCAGCAGCGGACGACAGGGTGACACTGAAGCTTTCTTT
j_call: TRBJ1-1; v_call: TRBV3-1; d_call: NA; clone_size: few; cdr3_aa: CASSQDSWGAGTEAFF; cdr3_nt: TGTGCCAGCAGCCAAGATTCGTGGGGCGCAGGCACTGAAGCTTTCTTT
j_call: TRBJ2-1; v_call: TRBV7-8; d_call: NA; clone_size: few; cdr3_aa: CASSSQIQYNEQFF; cdr3_nt: TGTGCCAGCAGCTCCCAGATACAGTACAATGAGCAGTTCTTC
j_call: TRBJ2-7; v_call: TRBV7-9; d_call: TRBD1; clone_size: NA; cdr3_aa: CASSLPDRGGYEQYF; cdr3_nt: TGTGCCAGCAGCTTACCGGACAGGGGGGGTTACGAGCAGTACTTC
j_call: TRBJ1-2; v_call: TRBV5-1; d_call: TRBD1; clone_size: NA; cdr3_aa: CASRPGTGNYGYTF; cdr3_nt: TGCGCCAGCAGGCCCGGGACAGGGAACTATGGCTACACCTTC
j_call: TRBJ2-3; v_call: TRBV24-1; d_call: NA; clone_size: few; cdr3_aa: CATSDYQASTDTQYF; cdr3_nt: TGTGCCACCAGTGATTATCAAGCTAGCACAGATACGCAGTATTTT
j_call: TRBJ2-7; v_call: TRBV5-1; d_call: TRBD2; clone_size: many; cdr3_aa: CASSWGGLAETYEQYF; cdr3_nt: TGCGCCAGCAGCTGGGGGGGACTAGCGGAGACCTACGAGCAGTACTTC
j_call: TRBJ1-5; v_call: TRBV7-9; d_call: NA; clone_size: NA; cdr3_aa: CASSPQPQHF; cdr3_nt: TGTGCCAGCAGCCCCCAGCCCCAGCATTTT
j_call: TRBJ1-4; v_call: TRBV4-1; d_call: TRBD1; clone_size: once; cdr3_aa: CASSQVGAGGEKLFF; cdr3_nt: TGCGCCAGCAGCCAAGTTGGGGCAGGGGGTGAAAAACTGTTTTTT
j_call: TRBJ1-1; v_call: TRBV4-1; d_call: NA; clone_size: few; cdr3_aa: CASSQDPGQSEAFF; cdr3_nt: TGCGCCAGCAGCCAAGACCCGGGCCAGTCTGAAGCTTTCTTT
j_call: TRBJ2-5; v_call: TRBV7-2; d_call: TRBD2; clone_size: NA; cdr3_aa: CASSFSGGGETQYF; cdr3_nt: TGTGCCAGCAGCTTTAGCGGGGGAGGAGAGACCCAGTACTTC
j_call: TRBJ2-7; v_call: TRBV7-9; d_call: NA; clone_size: NA; cdr3_aa: CASSFRESIGYEQYF; cdr3_nt: TGTGCCAGCAGCTTCAGGGAATCAATCGGTTACGAGCAGTACTTC
j_call: TRBJ2-7; v_call: TRBV12-3/TRBV12-4; d_call: NA; clone_size: NA; cdr3_aa: CASSSTSSNEQYF; cdr3_nt: TGTGCCAGCAGTTCGACTAGTAGCAACGAGCAGTACTTC
j_call: TRBJ2-1; v_call: TRBV2; d_call: NA; clone_size: NA; cdr3_aa: CASSETRGSYNEQFF; cdr3_nt: TGTGCCAGCAGTGAAACCCGAGGCTCCTACAATGAGCAGTTCTTC
j_call: TRBJ1-2; v_call: TRBV9; d_call: NA; clone_size: few; cdr3_aa: CASSLSGGGGYGYTF; cdr3_nt: TGTGCCAGCAGCCTCAGTGGTGGGGGCGGCTATGGCTACACCTTC
j_call: TRBJ2-1; v_call: TRBV7-9; d_call: NA; clone_size: few; cdr3_aa: CASSLGGAPNEQFF; cdr3_nt: TGTGCCAGCAGCTTAGGGGGGGCGCCGAATGAGCAGTTCTTC
j_call: TRBJ2-1; v_call: TRBV27; d_call: NA; clone_size: NA; cdr3_aa: CASSLSGVGNEQFF; cdr3_nt: TGTGCCAGCAGTTTATCAGGGGTGGGTAATGAGCAGTTCTTC
j_call: TRBJ2-5; v_call: TRBV6-6; d_call: NA; clone_size: NA; cdr3_aa: CASSYSRGGKVGETQYF; cdr3_nt: TGTGCCAGCAGTTACTCCCGGGGCGGGAAAGTCGGGGAGACCCAGTACTTC
j_call: TRBJ2-1; v_call: TRBV14; d_call: NA; clone_size: NA; cdr3_aa: CASSRGDRGWSDEQFF; cdr3_nt: TGTGCCAGCAGCCGGGGGGATCGGGGGTGGTCGGATGAGCAGTTCTTC
j_call: TRBJ2-7; v_call: TRBV6-1; d_call: TRBD2; clone_size: NA; cdr3_aa: CASSETSGKFHEQYF; cdr3_nt: TGTGCCAGCAGTGAAACTAGCGGGAAATTCCACGAGCAGTACTTC
j_call: TRBJ2-2; v_call: TRBV5-5; d_call: NA; clone_size: NA; cdr3_aa: CASSLSQGVDTGELFF; cdr3_nt: TGTGCCAGCAGCTTGTCACAGGGTGTTGACACCGGGGAGCTGTTTTTT
j_call: TRBJ1-2; v_call: TRBV2; d_call: NA; clone_size: NA; cdr3_aa: CASSEGGVGYGYTF; cdr3_nt: TGTGCCAGCAGCGAAGGGGGGGTAGGCTATGGCTACACCTTC
j_call: TRBJ2-7; v_call: TRBV7-2; d_call: TRBD2; clone_size: few; cdr3_aa: CASSLSGGPYEQYF; cdr3_nt: TGTGCCAGCAGCTTGAGCGGGGGTCCCTACGAGCAGTACTTC
j_call: TRBJ1-2; v_call: TRBV6-1; d_call: NA; clone_size: few; cdr3_aa: CASRGPRTINYGYTF; cdr3_nt: TGTGCCAGCAGGGGACCCCGGACCATTAACTATGGCTACACCTTC
j_call: TRBJ2-7; v_call: TRBV7-6; d_call: TRBD1; clone_size: NA; cdr3_aa: CASTDHQGAGEQYF; cdr3_nt: TGTGCCAGCACCGATCATCAGGGGGCCGGGGAGCAGTACTTC
j_call: TRBJ2-1; v_call: TRBV7-9; d_call: TRBD1; clone_size: few; cdr3_aa: CASSLPEGDSSYNEQFF; cdr3_nt: TGTGCCAGCAGCTTGCCCGAAGGGGACAGCTCCTACAATGAGCAGTTCTTC
j_call: TRBJ1-1; v_call: TRBV6-2/TRBV6-3; d_call: NA; clone_size: NA; cdr3_aa: CASSWAAGMNTEAFF; cdr3_nt: TGTGCCAGCAGTTGGGCCGCGGGGATGAACACTGAAGCTTTCTTT
j_call: TRBJ2-5; v_call: TRBV7-9; d_call: NA; clone_size: many; cdr3_aa: CASSLEGDRRETQYF; cdr3_nt: TGTGCCAGCAGCTTAGAGGGTGACAGGAGAGAGACCCAGTACTTC
j_call: TRBJ2-5; v_call: TRBV29-1; d_call: NA; clone_size: NA; cdr3_aa: CSVEVGYEETQYF; cdr3_nt: TGCAGCGTTGAAGTGGGGTACGAAGAGACCCAGTACTTC
j_call: TRBJ2-1; v_call: TRBV5-6; d_call: TRBD2; clone_size: few; cdr3_aa: CASSFLAGGSSYNEQFF; cdr3_nt: TGTGCCAGCAGCTTCTTAGCGGGGGGGAGCTCCTACAATGAGCAGTTCTTC
j_call: TRBJ2-1; v_call: TRBV12-3/TRBV12-4; d_call: TRBD2; clone_size: few; cdr3_aa: CASSFGLAGGPAYNEQFF; cdr3_nt: TGTGCCAGCAGTTTTGGGCTAGCGGGAGGGCCCGCCTACAATGAGCAGTTCTTC
j_call: TRBJ2-1; v_call: TRBV7-9; d_call: NA; clone_size: NA; cdr3_aa: CASSSARSSYNEQFF; cdr3_nt: TGTGCCAGCAGCTCCGCCAGGAGCTCCTACAATGAGCAGTTCTTC
j_call: TRBJ2-2; v_call: TRBV7-9; d_call: NA; clone_size: few; cdr3_aa: CASSPTFSPTGMVKWTGELFF; cdr3_nt: TGTGCCAGCAGCCCAACGTTCTCCCCTACAGGAATGGTTAAATGGACCGGGGAGCTGTTTTTT
j_call: TRBJ2-7; v_call: TRBV5-1; d_call: NA; clone_size: NA; cdr3_aa: CASSFFGYEQYF; cdr3_nt: TGCGCCAGCAGCTTCTTCGGTTACGAGCAGTACTTC
j_call: TRBJ2-1; v_call: TRBV6-2/TRBV6-3; d_call: NA; clone_size: few; cdr3_aa: CASSTPELEQFF; cdr3_nt: TGTGCCAGCAGTACACCGGAACTTGAGCAGTTCTTC
j_call: TRBJ2-7; v_call: TRBV2; d_call: TRBD1; clone_size: few; cdr3_aa: CASSPTGTGRYEQYF; cdr3_nt: TGTGCCAGCAGCCCTACCGGGACAGGGAGATACGAGCAGTACTTC
j_call: TRBJ2-3; v_call: TRBV7-9; d_call: TRBD2; clone_size: NA; cdr3_aa: CASSSLDRGGADTQYF; cdr3_nt: TGTGCCAGCAGCTCTCTGGATCGGGGGGGGGCAGATACGCAGTATTTT
j_call: TRBJ2-1; v_call: TRBV6-2/TRBV6-3; d_call: TRBD1; clone_size: few; cdr3_aa: CASSYPSGTGFFF; cdr3_nt: TGTGCCAGCAGTTACCCCTCTGGGACAGGGTTCTTCTTC
j_call: TRBJ2-7; v_call: TRBV6-5; d_call: NA; clone_size: NA; cdr3_aa: CASSFGPEQYF; cdr3_nt: TGTGCCAGCTCCTTCGGCCCAGAACAGTACTTC
j_call: TRBJ2-5; v_call: TRBV13; d_call: TRBD1; clone_size: NA; cdr3_aa: CASSVGQGVTETQYF; cdr3_nt: TGTGCCAGCAGCGTGGGACAGGGCGTTACGGAGACCCAGTACTTC
j_call: TRBJ2-5; v_call: TRBV30; d_call: NA; clone_size: few; cdr3_aa: CAWSTGYQYQETQYF; cdr3_nt: TGTGCCTGGAGCACGGGGTATCAGTACCAAGAGACCCAGTACTTC
j_call: TRBJ1-2; v_call: TRBV3-1; d_call: NA; clone_size: NA; cdr3_aa: CASSPNQGQSRGGYTF; cdr3_nt: TGTGCCAGCAGCCCAAATCAAGGACAGAGTAGAGGTGGCTACACCTTC
j_call: TRBJ1-1; v_call: TRBV5-1; d_call: NA; clone_size: few; cdr3_aa: CASSLEGQSQTEAFF; cdr3_nt: TGCGCCAGCAGCTTGGAAGGACAGAGCCAAACTGAAGCTTTCTTT
j_call: TRBJ2-1; v_call: TRBV7-9; d_call: NA; clone_size: NA; cdr3_aa: CASTVTPGGTYGFF; cdr3_nt: TGTGCCAGCACCGTTACCCCCGGCGGGACCTACGGTTTCTTC
j_call: TRBJ1-6; v_call: TRBV7-9; d_call: NA; clone_size: NA; cdr3_aa: CASSPTEEGNSPLHF; cdr3_nt: TGTGCCAGCAGCCCCACCGAGGAGGGCAATTCACCCCTCCACTTT
j_call: TRBJ2-3; v_call: TRBV4-1; d_call: NA; clone_size: few; cdr3_aa: CASSQVPGDTQYF; cdr3_nt: TGCGCCAGCAGCCAAGTTCCGGGGGATACGCAGTATTTT
j_call: TRBJ2-3; v_call: TRBV9; d_call: NA; clone_size: NA; cdr3_aa: CASSPRTARADTQYF; cdr3_nt: TGTGCCAGCAGCCCACGGACGGCTCGGGCAGATACGCAGTATTTT
j_call: TRBJ2-3; v_call: TRBV7-9; d_call: TRBD2; clone_size: NA; cdr3_aa: CASSLGTSFITDTQYF; cdr3_nt: TGTGCCAGCAGCCTCGGGACTAGCTTTATCACAGATACGCAGTATTTT
j_call: TRBJ1-1; v_call: TRBV29-1; d_call: NA; clone_size: NA; cdr3_aa: CSVLDLNTEAFF; cdr3_nt: TGCAGCGTTCTGGACCTGAACACTGAAGCTTTCTTT